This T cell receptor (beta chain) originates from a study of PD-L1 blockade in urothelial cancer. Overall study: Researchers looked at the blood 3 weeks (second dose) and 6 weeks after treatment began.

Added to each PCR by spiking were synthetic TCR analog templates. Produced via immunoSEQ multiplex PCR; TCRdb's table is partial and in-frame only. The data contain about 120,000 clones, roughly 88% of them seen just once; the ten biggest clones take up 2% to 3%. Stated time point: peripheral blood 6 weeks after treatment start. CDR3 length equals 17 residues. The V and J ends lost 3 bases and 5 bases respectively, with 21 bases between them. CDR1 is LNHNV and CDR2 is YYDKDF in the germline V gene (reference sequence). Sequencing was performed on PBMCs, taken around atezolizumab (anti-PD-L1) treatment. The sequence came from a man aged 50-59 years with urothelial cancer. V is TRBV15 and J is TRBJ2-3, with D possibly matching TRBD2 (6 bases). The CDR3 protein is CATSSYSASASQDTQYF. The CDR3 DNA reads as TGTGCCACCAGCAGTTACTCCGCTAGCGCCTCGCAAGATACGCAGTATTTT.